This T cell receptor beta chain emerged from a study of T cells after yellow fever vaccination. This clonotype is medium-sized. Study results and caveats: Almost every vaccine-responding clonotype was undetectable in sorted memory subsets on day 0. Overall, a small share of clonotypes was seen in both CD4 and CD8 compartments.

Universal primer sites and UMIs were introduced during 5'RACE template-switching synthesis of TCR cDNA. TCRdb fed the 5' RACE reads into MiXCR, producing one record per CDR3 protein. Counted here are 9,500 to 15,000 distinct CDR3 sequences, roughly 6.1% occurring once; the ten biggest clones make up roughly 0.9%. This TCR came from a man younger than 45 who received the YFV17D yellow fever vaccine. The starting material was PBMCs, either bulk or a sorted T-cell subset (CD4+, CD8+, memory, or dextramer-sorted; not recorded which), obtained on the day of the yellow fever booster vaccination.

DNA for the CDR3: TGTGCCAGCAGTTTGTCTGAAAAGACCCAGTACTTC. It codes for CASSLSEKTQYF. The J gene is TRBJ2-5, the V gene TRBV12-3 or TRBV12-4, with unresolved D. This CDR3 region has 12 residues. Trimming pared 3 bases from V and 6 bases from J, leaving 8 bases between.